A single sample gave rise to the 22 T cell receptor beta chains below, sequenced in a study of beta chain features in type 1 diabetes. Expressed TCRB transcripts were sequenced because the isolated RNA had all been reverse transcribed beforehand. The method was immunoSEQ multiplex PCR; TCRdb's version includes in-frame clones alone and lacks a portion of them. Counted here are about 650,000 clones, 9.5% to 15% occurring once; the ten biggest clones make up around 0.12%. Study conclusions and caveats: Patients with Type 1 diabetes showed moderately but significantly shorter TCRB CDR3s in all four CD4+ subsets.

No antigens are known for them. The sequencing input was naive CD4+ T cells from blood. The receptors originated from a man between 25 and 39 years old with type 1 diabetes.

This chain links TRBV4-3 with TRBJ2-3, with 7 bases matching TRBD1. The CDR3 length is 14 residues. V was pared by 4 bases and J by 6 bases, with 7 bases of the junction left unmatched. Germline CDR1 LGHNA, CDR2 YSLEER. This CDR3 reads CASSRDRVWDTQYF. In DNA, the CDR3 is TGCGCCAGCAGCCGCGACAGGGTCTGGGATACGCAGTATTTT.

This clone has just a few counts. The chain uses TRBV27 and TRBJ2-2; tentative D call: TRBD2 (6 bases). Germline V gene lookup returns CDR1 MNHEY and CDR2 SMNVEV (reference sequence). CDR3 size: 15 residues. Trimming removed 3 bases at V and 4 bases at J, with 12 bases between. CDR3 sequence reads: CASSFGGLLTGELFF. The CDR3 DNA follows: TGTGCCAGCAGTTTTGGAGGACTACTCACCGGGGAGCTGTTTTTT.

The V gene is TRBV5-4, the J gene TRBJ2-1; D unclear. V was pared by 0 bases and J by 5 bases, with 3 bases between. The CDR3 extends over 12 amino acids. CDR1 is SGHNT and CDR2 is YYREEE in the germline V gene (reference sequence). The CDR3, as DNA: TGTGCCAGCAGCTTGGCACACAATGAGCAGTTCTTC. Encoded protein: CASSLAHNEQFF.

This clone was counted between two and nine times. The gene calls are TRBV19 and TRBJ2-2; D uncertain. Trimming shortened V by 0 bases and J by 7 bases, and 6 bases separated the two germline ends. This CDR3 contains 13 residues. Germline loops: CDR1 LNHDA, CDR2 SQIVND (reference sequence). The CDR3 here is CASSIDISGELFF. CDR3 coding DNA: TGTGCCAGTAGTATAGATATCAGCGGGGAGCTGTTTTTT.

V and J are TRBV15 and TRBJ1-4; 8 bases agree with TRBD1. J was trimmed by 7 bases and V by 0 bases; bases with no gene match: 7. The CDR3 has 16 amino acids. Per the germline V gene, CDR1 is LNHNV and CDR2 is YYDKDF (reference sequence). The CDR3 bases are TGTGCCACCAGCAGAGATCCTTCAGGGGGCGGTGAAAAACTGTTTTTT. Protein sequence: CATSRDPSGGGEKLFF.

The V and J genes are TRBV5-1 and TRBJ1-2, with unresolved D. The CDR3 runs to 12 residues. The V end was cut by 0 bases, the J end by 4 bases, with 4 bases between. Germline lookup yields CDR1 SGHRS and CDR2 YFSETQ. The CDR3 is CASSLDVYGYTF. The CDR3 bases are TGCGCCAGCAGCTTGGACGTCTATGGCTACACCTTC.

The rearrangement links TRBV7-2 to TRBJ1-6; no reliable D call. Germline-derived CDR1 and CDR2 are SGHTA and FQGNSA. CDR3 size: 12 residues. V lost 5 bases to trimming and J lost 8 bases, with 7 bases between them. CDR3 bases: TGTGCCAGCAGCGCCCGGGATTCACCCCTCCACTTT. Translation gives CASSARDSPLHF.

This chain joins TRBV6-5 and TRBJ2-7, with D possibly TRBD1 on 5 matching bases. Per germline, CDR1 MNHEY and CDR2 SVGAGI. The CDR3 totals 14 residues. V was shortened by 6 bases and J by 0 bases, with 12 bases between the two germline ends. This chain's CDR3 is CASSPDSFSYEQYF. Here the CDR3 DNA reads TGTGCCAGCAGCCCCGACAGCTTCTCCTACGAGCAGTACTTC.

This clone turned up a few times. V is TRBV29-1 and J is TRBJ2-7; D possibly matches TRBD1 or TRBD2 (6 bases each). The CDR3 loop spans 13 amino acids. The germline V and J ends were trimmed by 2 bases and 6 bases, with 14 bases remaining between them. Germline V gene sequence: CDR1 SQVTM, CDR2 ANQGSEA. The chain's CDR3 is CSVENRGVREQYF. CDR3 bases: TGCAGCGTTGAAAATAGGGGGGTACGCGAGCAGTACTTC.

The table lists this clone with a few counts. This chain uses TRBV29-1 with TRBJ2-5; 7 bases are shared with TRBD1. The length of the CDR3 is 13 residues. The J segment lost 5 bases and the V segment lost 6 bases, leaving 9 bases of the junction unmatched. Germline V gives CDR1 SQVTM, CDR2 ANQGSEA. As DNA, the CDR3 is TGCAGCGTGATGGGACAGCGGCTGGAGACCCAGTACTTC. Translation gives CSVMGQRLETQYF.

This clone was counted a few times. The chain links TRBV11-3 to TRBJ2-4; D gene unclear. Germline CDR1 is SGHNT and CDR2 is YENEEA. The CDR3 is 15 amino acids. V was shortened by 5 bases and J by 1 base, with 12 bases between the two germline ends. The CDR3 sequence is CASSRSLMAKNIQYF. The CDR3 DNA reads TGTGCCAGCAGCCGAAGCCTGATGGCCAAAAACATTCAGTACTTC.

The chain's CDR3 is CASNPGYIPYEQYF. In DNA form, the CDR3 reads TGTGCCAGCAATCCAGGGTACATCCCCTACGAGCAGTACTTC. The V and J genes are TRBV2 and TRBJ2-7, with TRBD1 as a possible D gene (5 bases). The V end lost 7 bases, the J end lost 2 bases, and 15 bases lay between the germline ends. Germline V gene data show CDR1 as SNHLY and CDR2 as FYNNEI. CDR3 length: 14 amino acids.

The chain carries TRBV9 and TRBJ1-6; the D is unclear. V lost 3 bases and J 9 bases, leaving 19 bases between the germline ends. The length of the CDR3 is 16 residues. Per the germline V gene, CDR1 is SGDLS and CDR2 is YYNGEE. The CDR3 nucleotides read TGTGCCAGCAGCGCCGATACGGGATCCAGAGCTTCACCCCTCCACTTT. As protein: CASSADTGSRASPLHF.

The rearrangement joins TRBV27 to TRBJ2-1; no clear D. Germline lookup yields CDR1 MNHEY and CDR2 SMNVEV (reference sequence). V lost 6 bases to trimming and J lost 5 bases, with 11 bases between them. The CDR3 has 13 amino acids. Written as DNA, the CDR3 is TGTGCCAGCAGCCTCCGACGGAACAATGAGCAGTTCTTC. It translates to CASSLRRNNEQFF.

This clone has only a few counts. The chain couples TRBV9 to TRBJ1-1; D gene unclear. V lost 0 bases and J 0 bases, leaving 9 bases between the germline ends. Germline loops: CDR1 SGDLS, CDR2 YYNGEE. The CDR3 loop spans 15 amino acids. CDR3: CASSVAGSLNTEAFF. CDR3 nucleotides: TGTGCCAGCAGCGTAGCTGGGAGCCTGAACACTGAAGCTTTCTTT.

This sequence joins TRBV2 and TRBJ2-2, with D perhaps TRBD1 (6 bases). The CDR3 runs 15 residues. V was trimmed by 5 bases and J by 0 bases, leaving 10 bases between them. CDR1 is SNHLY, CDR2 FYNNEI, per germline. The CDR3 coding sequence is TGTGCCAGCAGTCCACAGGGCGCGAACACCGGGGAGCTGTTTTTT. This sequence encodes CASSPQGANTGELFF.

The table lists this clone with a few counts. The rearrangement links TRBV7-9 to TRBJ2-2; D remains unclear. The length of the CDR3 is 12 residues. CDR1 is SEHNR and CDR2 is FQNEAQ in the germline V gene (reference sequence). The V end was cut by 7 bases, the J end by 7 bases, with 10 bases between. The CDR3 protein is CASTPPDGELFF. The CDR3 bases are TGTGCCAGCACCCCGCCCGACGGGGAGCTGTTTTTT.

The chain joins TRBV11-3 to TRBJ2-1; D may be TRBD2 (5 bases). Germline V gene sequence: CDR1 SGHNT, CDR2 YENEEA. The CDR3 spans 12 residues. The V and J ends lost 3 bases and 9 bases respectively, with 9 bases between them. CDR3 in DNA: TGTGCCAGCAGCTTGAGGAGCGGTGAGCAGTTCTTC. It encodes CASSLRSGEQFF.

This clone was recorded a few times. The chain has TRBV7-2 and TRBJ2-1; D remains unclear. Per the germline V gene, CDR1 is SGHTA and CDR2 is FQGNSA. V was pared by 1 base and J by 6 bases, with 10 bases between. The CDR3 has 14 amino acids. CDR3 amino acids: CASSLETVANEQFF. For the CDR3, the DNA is TGTGCCAGCAGCTTAGAAACGGTCGCCAATGAGCAGTTCTTC.

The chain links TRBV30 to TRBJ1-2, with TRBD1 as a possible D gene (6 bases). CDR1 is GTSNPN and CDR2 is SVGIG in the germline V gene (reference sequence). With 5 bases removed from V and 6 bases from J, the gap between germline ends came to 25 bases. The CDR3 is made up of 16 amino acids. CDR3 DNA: TGTGCCTGGGCGGGGGCGAGAGGTTCCGCTTGGGATGGCTACACCTTC. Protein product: CAWAGARGSAWDGYTF.

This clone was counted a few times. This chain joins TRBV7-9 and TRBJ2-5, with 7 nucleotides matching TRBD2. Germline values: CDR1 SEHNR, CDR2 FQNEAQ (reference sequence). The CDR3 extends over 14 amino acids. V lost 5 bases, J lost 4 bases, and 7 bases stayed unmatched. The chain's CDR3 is CASSRTSQGETQYF. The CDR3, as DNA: TGTGCCAGCAGCAGGACTAGTCAGGGAGAGACCCAGTACTTC.

CDR3 in amino acids: CASSFEQGGETQYF. In DNA form, the CDR3 reads TGTGCCAGCAGTTTCGAACAGGGGGGAGAGACCCAGTACTTC. The chain carries TRBV6-6 and TRBJ2-5; 8 bases map to TRBD1. Germline V gives CDR1 MNHNY, CDR2 SVGAGI (reference sequence). V shed 4 bases, J shed 4 bases, and the junction held 5 bases outside the gene matches. CDR3 size: 14 residues.